This TCR beta chain was sequenced for a study of blood T cells in healthy people across ages. PCR was performed a second time for roughly 7 to 11 cycles using a sample-barcoded 5' primer and a J-beta primer mix. MiXCR was run by TCRdb on the 5' RACE reads, yielding one entry per CDR3 protein. The top ten clones hold 15% to 20% of a sample with some 900,000 distinct CDR3 sequences, under 30% of them seen once. The germline V gene encodes CDR1 MNHNS and CDR2 SASEGT. The CDR3 length is 14 residues. Trimming stripped 6 bases from V and 4 bases from J, with 10 bases between. This clonotype came up many times.

The receptor comes from a woman of 80 years or more in good health. Material: blood. V is TRBV6-1 and J is TRBJ2-6; D unclear. CDR3 region: CASRAERGANVLTF. The CDR3 DNA sequence: TGTGCCAGCAGGGCCGAACGGGGGGCCAACGTCCTGACTTTC.